One sample yielded the 10 T cell receptor beta chains listed below, sequenced in a study of shared T cell receptors in the human thymus. Measured with immunoSEQ multiplex PCR; TCRdb has only the in-frame clones, and not every one. The data contain hundreds of thousands of clones, approximately 80% of them singletons. This same sample was also taken into another study, of human thymus T cells.

Sequenced material: thymocytes. The origin of the receptors is a boy under two years old with a congenital heart defect.

The chain uses TRBV15 and TRBJ2-7; 7 bases match TRBD2. With 1 base clipped from V and 3 bases from J, the junction kept 15 bases outside the gene matches. Germline V lookup: CDR1 LNHNV, CDR2 YYDKDF (reference sequence). The CDR3 is made up of 18 amino acids. CDR3 amino acids: CATSRGILGEGSYYEQYF. Written as DNA, the CDR3 is TGTGCCACCAGCAGAGGGATCCTAGGGGAGGGATCCTACTACGAGCAGTACTTC.

The rearrangement links TRBV7-9 to TRBJ2-5; 7 nucleotides match TRBD1. Germline values: CDR1 SEHNR, CDR2 FQNEAQ (reference sequence). The CDR3 is 16 residues long. J was trimmed by 1 base and V by 2 bases; bases with no gene match: 7. The CDR3 sequence: CASSLKTGQSQETQYF. CDR3 nucleotide sequence: TGTGCCAGCAGCTTAAAGACAGGGCAGTCCCAAGAGACCCAGTACTTC.

This chain links TRBV6-5 with TRBJ2-3, with 7 bases identical to TRBD2. Per the germline V gene, CDR1 is MNHEY and CDR2 is SVGAGI. J lost 1 base, V lost 4 bases, and 5 bases had no gene match. The CDR3 loop spans 15 amino acids. This CDR3 reads CASSFRGSGTDTQYF. CDR3 bases: TGTGCCAGCAGTTTCCGCGGGAGTGGCACAGATACGCAGTATTTT.

A remark on this clone: This sample includes further DNA sequences coding for the same CDR3. The chain carries TRBV10-3 and TRBJ2-7; 9 nucleotides align to TRBD2. Germline CDR1 and CDR2: ENHRY and SYGVKD. This CDR3 has 14 amino acids. The ends lost 2 bases at V and 1 base at J; junction bases unmatched: 0. CDR3 sequence reads: CAISETSGSYEQYF. The CDR3 nucleotides read TGTGCCATCAGTGAGACTAGCGGGTCCTACGAGCAGTACTTC.

This clone has a handful of counts. V is TRBV5-5 and J is TRBJ1-4; D gene ambiguous. The CDR3 consists of 15 residues. Trimming shortened V by 5 bases and J by 8 bases, and 19 bases separated the two germline ends. CDR1 is SGHKS and CDR2 is YYEKEE in the germline V gene (reference sequence). The CDR3 nucleotides are TGTGCCAGCAGTCGGACCGGAGGAAGAGAAGAAAAACTGTTTTTT. Protein product: CASSRTGGREEKLFF.

Only one count was recorded for this clone. The chain uses TRBV19 and TRBJ2-6, with 8 positions matching TRBD2. The CDR3 is made up of 19 amino acids. With V trimmed by 5 bases and J by 0 bases, 12 bases remained unmatched. The germline gives CDR1 LNHDA, CDR2 SQIVND (reference sequence). The DNA of the CDR3 is TGTGCCAGTAGTCTTATTCTGACTAGCGAGAGCTCTGGGGCCAACGTCCTGACTTTC. It yields the protein CASSLILTSESSGANVLTF. Full variable domain (outside the CDR3, taken from reference TRBV19 and TRBJ2-6): DGGITQSPKYLFRKEGQNVTLSCEQNLNHDAMYWYRQDPGQGLRLIYYSQIVNDFQKGDIAEGYSVSREKKESFPLTVTSAQKNPTAFYLCASSLILTSESSGANVLTFGAGSRLTVL.

V and J are TRBV4-1 and TRBJ2-1; 7 bases map to TRBD2. CDR3 size: 16 residues. Germline V gene lookup returns CDR1 MGHRA and CDR2 YSYEKL. Germline trimming cut 1 base from V and 4 bases from J; bases unmatched to any gene: 7. This CDR3 reads CASSQVRGRGYNEQFF. In nucleotides, the CDR3 is TGCGCCAGCAGCCAAGTACGCGGGAGAGGGTACAATGAGCAGTTCTTC.

The sample holds one count of this clone. The chain joins TRBV15 to TRBJ1-1; 9 bases map to TRBD1. Losses at the gene ends were 2 bases for V and 6 bases for J; bases not matched to a gene: 13. This CDR3 has 17 residues. Germline CDR1 is LNHNV and CDR2 is YYDKDF (reference sequence). The CDR3 spells CATSRKDRGPLLSEAFF. In nucleotides, the CDR3 is TGTGCCACCAGCAGAAAGGACAGGGGACCCCTGTTATCTGAAGCTTTCTTT.

For this clone: One junction end does not reproduce the germline sequence, and a read error may be involved. This rearrangement joins TRBV6-6 to TRBJ2-7; perhaps TRBD1 as D (5 bases). CDR1 MNHNY and CDR2 SVGAGI come from the germline V gene (reference sequence). The CDR3 is 15 residues long. For the CDR3, the DNA is TGTGCCAGCAGTTACTCGAGTGCAGGGCTCTACGAGCGGTACTTC. It translates to CASSYSSAGLYERYF.

This chain links TRBV6-5 with TRBJ2-1; D possibly corresponds to TRBD2 (5 bases). This CDR3 is 15 amino acids long. Germline V gene lookup returns CDR1 MNHEY and CDR2 SVGAGI. V dropped 6 bases and J dropped 2 bases, with 14 bases sitting between them. This CDR3 reads CASSRGLPTYNEQFF. The CDR3 nucleotides are TGTGCCAGCAGCCGCGGACTTCCTACCTACAATGAGCAGTTCTTC.